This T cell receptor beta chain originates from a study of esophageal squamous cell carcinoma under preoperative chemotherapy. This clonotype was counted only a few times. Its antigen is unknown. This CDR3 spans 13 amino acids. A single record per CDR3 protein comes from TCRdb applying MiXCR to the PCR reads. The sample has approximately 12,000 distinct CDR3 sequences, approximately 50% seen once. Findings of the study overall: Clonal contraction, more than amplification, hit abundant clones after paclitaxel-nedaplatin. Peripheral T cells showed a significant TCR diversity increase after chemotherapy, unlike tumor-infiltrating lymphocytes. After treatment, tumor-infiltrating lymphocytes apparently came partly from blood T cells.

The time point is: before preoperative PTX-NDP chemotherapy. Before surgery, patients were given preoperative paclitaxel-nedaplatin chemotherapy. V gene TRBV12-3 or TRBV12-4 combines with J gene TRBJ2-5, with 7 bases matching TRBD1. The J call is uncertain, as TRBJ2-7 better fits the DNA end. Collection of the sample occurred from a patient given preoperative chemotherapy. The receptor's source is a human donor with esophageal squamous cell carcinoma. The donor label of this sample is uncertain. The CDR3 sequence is CASSQTGSYEQYF. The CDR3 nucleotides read TGTGCCAGCAGCCAGACAGGGTCCTACGAGCAGTACTTC.